This T cell receptor beta chain stems from a study of blood T cells in healthy people across ages. Overall study results and limits: Unknown donor CMV status possibly confounded expanded clonotype changes.

Healthy Russian Caucasian donors spanned ages roughly 6 to 100 years. About this clonotype itself: Its specificity is not known.

Then a second PCR, running about 6 to 11 cycles, was carried out with a sample-barcoded 5' primer and a J-beta primer mix. Unique molecular identifiers of 12 random nucleotides labeled each cDNA. TCRdb used MiXCR to reprocess the 5' RACE reads, holding one entry per CDR3 protein. In the table there are 750,000 to 950,000 distinct CDR3 sequences, 25% to 30% of which are singletons. These sequences were also reported in another study, on T cells of mothers and their children. That paper adds: A few healthy Caucasian mothers and their six children donated.

This sequence originates from a woman between 40 and 50 years old in good health. Sequencing used blood.

CDR3 nucleotides: TGTGCCAGCAGCCGGCAGGCAGGGGAGTACGAGCAGTACTTC. It encodes CASSRQAGEYEQYF. This rearrangement joins TRBV7-2 to TRBJ2-7, with TRBD1 as a possible D gene (6 bases). V was trimmed by 5 bases and J by 4 bases, leaving 15 bases between them. The CDR3 is 14 amino acids. Per germline, CDR1 SGHTA and CDR2 FQGNSA.